Below, 10 T cell receptor beta chains from the same sample are listed, as sequenced in a study of response to subunit inactivated influenza vaccine. MiXCR, applied by TCRdb to the RT-PCR reads, yields one record per CDR3 protein. The sample has more than 500,000 distinct CDR3 sequences; over 9% are singletons. These data were also filed under a second study, of T cells expressing NK-cell markers. That study reports: The cDNA for TCR beta came from 5'RACE template switching with UMIs.

Sequencing was performed on PBMCs from blood, taken on the day of vaccination. The receptors originated from a man in his forties or fifties who received an inactivated influenza vaccine.

The chain uses TRBV2 and TRBJ2-7; TRBD1 is a possible D gene (5 bases). The germline V gene has CDR1 SNHLY and CDR2 FYNNEI. There are 14 residues in the CDR3. V lost 3 bases and J lost 3, with 12 bases in between. CDR3 loop: CASSDQGSIYEQYF. DNA of the CDR3: TGTGCCAGCAGTGACCAGGGTAGCATCTACGAGCAGTACTTC.

A few counts support this clonotype. The V gene is TRBV6-1, the J gene TRBJ2-7; 10 bases fit TRBD1. Trimming cost V 8 bases and J 3 bases; bases outside gene matches: 7. Germline CDR1 is MNHNS and CDR2 is SASEGT. The CDR3 consists of 14 residues. The CDR3 nucleotides read TGTGCCAGCCGGACAGGGGGGCAAAACTACGAGCAGTACTTC. Amino acid sequence: CASRTGGQNYEQYF.

The J gene is TRBJ2-7, the V gene TRBV18; unclear D gene. This CDR3 is built from 14 residues. The V gene lost 0 bases and the J gene lost 4 bases, with 10 bases spanning the gap. Germline V gene sequence: CDR1 KGHSH, CDR2 LQKENI. CDR3 loop: CASSPPGSRYEQYF. CDR3 DNA sequence: TGTGCCAGCTCACCACCGGGCAGCCGGTACGAGCAGTACTTC. Variable domain in full (rest from reference TRBV18 and TRBJ2-7): NAGVMQNPRHLVRRRGQEARLRCSPMKGHSHVYWYRQLPEEGLKFMVYLQKENIIDESGMPKERFSAEFPKEGPSILRIQQVVRGDSAAYFCASSPPGSRYEQYFGPGTRLTVT.

This clonotype was observed a handful of times. The rearrangement links TRBV28 to TRBJ2-2; D possibly corresponds to TRBD2 (5 bases). The CDR3 contains 15 residues. V was trimmed by 5 bases and J by 7 bases, leaving 17 bases between them. Germline lookup yields CDR1 MDHEN and CDR2 SYDVKM. The DNA for the CDR3 is TGTGCCAGCAGTCCCGTGGCAGTCCGGGGCGGGGAGCTGTTTTTT. Its protein product is CASSPVAVRGGELFF.

The chain links TRBV20-1 to TRBJ2-1; no firm D call. This CDR3 contains 14 residues. With 4 bases removed from V and 4 bases from J, the gap between germline ends came to 14 bases. The germline V gene encodes CDR1 DFQATT and CDR2 SNEGSKA (reference sequence). The CDR3 loop reads CSANHAAGYNEQFF. The CDR3 region has the DNA TGCAGTGCTAACCACGCAGCTGGGTACAATGAGCAGTTCTTC.

V is TRBV20-1 and J is TRBJ1-5; possibly TRBD1 for D (5 bases). Trimming stripped 2 bases from V and 0 bases from J, with 11 bases between. Germline loops: CDR1 DFQATT, CDR2 SNEGSKA (reference sequence). This CDR3 comprises 15 residues. CDR3 sequence: CSARTSQGSNQPQHF. The CDR3, as DNA: TGCAGTGCTAGAACCTCCCAGGGTAGCAATCAGCCCCAGCATTTT.

The V and J genes are TRBV6-2 or TRBV6-3 and TRBJ2-3, with a tentative D call TRBD1 (6 bases). Trimming took off 0 bases at V and 6 bases at J, with 13 bases between the two ends. The CDR3 runs 15 residues. CDR1 and CDR2 (germline): MNHEY, SVGEGT. The CDR3 reads CASSYSETGADTQYF. Written as DNA, the CDR3 is TGTGCCAGCAGTTACTCCGAGACAGGCGCCGATACGCAGTATTTT.

This clonotype was seen a handful of times. The chain links TRBV12-3 or TRBV12-4 to TRBJ2-5; D is uncertain. This CDR3 is built from 15 residues. V was trimmed by 3 bases and J by 1 base, leaving 12 bases between them. The CDR3: CASSFTPVGQETQYF. For the CDR3, the DNA is TGTGCCAGCAGTTTTACCCCGGTGGGCCAAGAGACCCAGTACTTC.

V and J are TRBV20-1 and TRBJ2-7, with 9 bases identical to TRBD2. Germline loops: CDR1 DFQATT, CDR2 SNEGSKA (reference sequence). The CDR3 extends over 16 amino acids. The V segment lost 3 bases and the J segment 5 bases; nucleotides outside the gene matches: 14. CDR3 loop: CSASIPTSGLNDEQYF. The CDR3 nucleotides are TGCAGTGCTAGTATCCCTACTAGCGGGTTGAATGACGAGCAGTACTTC.

This clonotype is termed medium-sized (0.01 to 0.1%). The chain has TRBV9 and TRBJ2-5; 9 bases are shared with TRBD2. Trimming at V came to 3 bases and at J to 4 bases, leaving 4 bases not matched to a gene. Germline-derived CDR1 and CDR2 are SGDLS and YYNGEE. CDR3 length equals 14 residues. CDR3 amino acids: CASSEAGGGETQYF. The CDR3 DNA follows: TGTGCCAGCAGCGAAGCGGGGGGTGGAGAGACCCAGTACTTC.